This TCR beta chain was observed in a study of T cell repertoires in cytomegalovirus infection. Study as a whole: It can be stated that public TCR beta signatures indicated CMV infection as well as a matching HLA type.

The germline gives CDR1 LNHDA, CDR2 SQIVND (reference sequence). Trimming took 7 bases from V and 1 from J; bases not matched to a gene: 3. The CDR3 loop spans 14 amino acids. Regarding the study as a whole: Pooled public TCR beta family frequency picked out CMV carriers with the relevant HLA. Clonotypes of TCR beta that were HLA-C-restricted and CMV-specific dominated the ex vivo response.

TCRdb passed the reads through MiXCR, listing each CDR3 protein once. The table includes 150,000 to 200,000 distinct CDR3 sequences, approximately 19% detected once. A word on this clonotype: Its antigen is undetermined.

Input material: PBMCs. This receptor was taken from a human donor in good health (CMV status not recorded). Some clones in this sample may be carry-over from other donors' samples. V and J are TRBV19 and TRBJ2-1; 8 bases line up with TRBD2. CDR3 amino acids: CASIPGGSYNEQFF. The CDR3 nucleotides read TGTGCCAGTATCCCGGGAGGGTCCTACAATGAGCAGTTCTTC. The whole variable domain, remainder taken from reference TRBV19 and TRBJ2-1, is DGGITQSPKYLFRKEGQNVTLSCEQNLNHDAMYWYRQDPGQGLRLIYYSQIVNDFQKGDIAEGYSVSREKKESFPLTVTSAQKNPTAFYLCASIPGGSYNEQFFGPGTRLTVL.